This T cell receptor (beta chain) stems from a study of shared clonotypes between healthy human individuals (dated by TCRdb to about 2020). Describing the broader study: The cohort comprised a couple of women and three men aged 18 to 49 years. For each donor, CD4 naive and CD4 memory were each given three plates, CD8 naive was given two plates, and CD8 memory was given one plate. To estimate repertoire size and how much clonotype sharing occurs between individuals, the study deeply sequenced the blood TCR repertoires of roughly 5 healthy adults. Different laboratories and diverse techniques were used to prepare libraries and sequence TCR repertoires, to increase sequencing depth and limit assay-specific biases. Leukapheresis yielded between about 0.9 and 9.5 billion PBMCs per donor. Broader findings and caveats from the paper: Pairwise subsampling indicated that sequencing depth was expected to affect the degree of clonotype sharing among donors. Even with the large sequencing depth, rarefaction of the sorted-subset datasets indicated that sequencing was incomplete. The small number of donors limited the genetic and exposure-history diversity represented. Sharing across a few donors was observed for about 4.8% of naive CD4, over 3% of naive CD8, over 2% of memory CD4, and around 0.42% of memory CD8 clonotypes. Clonotypes shared by all four sorted-subset donors showed higher generation probabilities than non-shared clonotypes. Sampling was restricted to blood, and TCR repertoires in tissue are likely to differ from TCR repertoires in blood. Naive subsets generally had larger estimated clonotype richness than memory subsets did.

Healthy HIV-negative adults with no recently reported acute infections or vaccinations were included as donors. All donors were Caucasian adults living in Nashville, Tennessee, USA. CD4+ T cells were enriched through magnetic negative selection, after which naive cells were positively selected on CD45RA and the remaining negative fraction served as the memory subset. Blood was obtained by leukapheresis, after which PBMCs were separated by Ficoll-Histopaque density gradient centrifugation and cryopreserved in liquid nitrogen vapor phase. Analytical flow cytometry was used to check the purity and quantity of each magnetically sorted T cell population. Genomic DNA was isolated from each sorted fraction and quantified by UV absorbance on a Nanodrop 2000c. Compared with germline, V lacks 3 bases and J lacks 12 bases; bases without a gene match: 22. From its cysteine to its phenylalanine, the CDR3 spans 17 amino acids. Only the CDR3 part of the read is kept: 51 bases, read in frame from the first base. CDR1 and CDR2 were assigned from the germline V gene as SQVTM and ANQGSEA.

In the case of this clone: It has no known antigen specificity. The sample holds no much larger clone one base away, and base qualities are not on file.

TCR CDR3 regions were amplified from genomic DNA by multiplex PCR using the deep immunoSEQ assay. Extracted genomic DNA from each cell subset was spread evenly across all wells of several immunoSEQ 96-well plates, with each plate serving as a replicate. For sorted subsets, about 0.2 ug genomic DNA, equal to some 30,000 T cell genomes, was loaded into each replicate PCR. Purified libraries were quantified with a Qubit 3.0 fluorometer, sized on a Bioanalyzer 2100, and re-quantified with the KAPA Library Quantification kit. A separate single-read 150-cycle Illumina NextSeq 550 flow cell was used to sequence each immunoSEQ 96-well plate. The published analysis was carried out like this. The immunoSEQ output contained only junctional sequences without quality scores, so filtering could not match that applied to full-length reads. Sequences were annotated with PyIR, a Python wrapper for IgBLAST v1.9, using IMGT germline references to assign V/J genes and CDR3. Reads were filtered out if the reads had weak V/J assignments (E-value above 1e-6), no CDR3, stop codons, out-of-frame junctions, or ambiguous translated residues. V3J clonotypes were defined as sequences sharing an identical inferred V gene, J gene, and CDR3 amino acid sequence. Percentage overlap between repertoires was computed as shared unique clonotypes divided by the size of the smaller repertoire. RTK rarefaction, the Chao1 estimator, and Recon v2.1 estimates of unobserved clonotypes were used to assess repertoire richness. For all TCRbeta clonotypes obtained by the gDNA method from a handful of donors, generation probabilities were computed with OLGA. TCRdb took over this immuneACCESS table, retaining in-frame rearrangements with V and J assigned. Such tables are incomplete; in checked studies, under half of the missing clones stem from an unresolved V gene, and the remainder is unexplained. V, J and clone size derive from that table, while D and trimming were established from the DNA sequence. For this sample the table gives about 2.5 million clones, of which under 95% were detected only once. The top ten clonotypes cover around 0.38% of the sample.

The sequenced sample was naive CD4+ T cells from PBMCs. The cell subset or site label here, explained by the study, means: CD45RA+ positively selected. The rearranged segments are TRBV29-1 and TRBJ2-1; 8 of the junction bases match TRBD1. The source is a young man in good health. Some clones in this sample may be carry-over from other donors' samples. The CDR3 protein is CSVDRYPGDLDRVLQFF. The DNA sequence is given as TGCAGCGTTGACCGGTATCCGGGCGATCTGGACAGGGTGTTGCAGTTCTTC.